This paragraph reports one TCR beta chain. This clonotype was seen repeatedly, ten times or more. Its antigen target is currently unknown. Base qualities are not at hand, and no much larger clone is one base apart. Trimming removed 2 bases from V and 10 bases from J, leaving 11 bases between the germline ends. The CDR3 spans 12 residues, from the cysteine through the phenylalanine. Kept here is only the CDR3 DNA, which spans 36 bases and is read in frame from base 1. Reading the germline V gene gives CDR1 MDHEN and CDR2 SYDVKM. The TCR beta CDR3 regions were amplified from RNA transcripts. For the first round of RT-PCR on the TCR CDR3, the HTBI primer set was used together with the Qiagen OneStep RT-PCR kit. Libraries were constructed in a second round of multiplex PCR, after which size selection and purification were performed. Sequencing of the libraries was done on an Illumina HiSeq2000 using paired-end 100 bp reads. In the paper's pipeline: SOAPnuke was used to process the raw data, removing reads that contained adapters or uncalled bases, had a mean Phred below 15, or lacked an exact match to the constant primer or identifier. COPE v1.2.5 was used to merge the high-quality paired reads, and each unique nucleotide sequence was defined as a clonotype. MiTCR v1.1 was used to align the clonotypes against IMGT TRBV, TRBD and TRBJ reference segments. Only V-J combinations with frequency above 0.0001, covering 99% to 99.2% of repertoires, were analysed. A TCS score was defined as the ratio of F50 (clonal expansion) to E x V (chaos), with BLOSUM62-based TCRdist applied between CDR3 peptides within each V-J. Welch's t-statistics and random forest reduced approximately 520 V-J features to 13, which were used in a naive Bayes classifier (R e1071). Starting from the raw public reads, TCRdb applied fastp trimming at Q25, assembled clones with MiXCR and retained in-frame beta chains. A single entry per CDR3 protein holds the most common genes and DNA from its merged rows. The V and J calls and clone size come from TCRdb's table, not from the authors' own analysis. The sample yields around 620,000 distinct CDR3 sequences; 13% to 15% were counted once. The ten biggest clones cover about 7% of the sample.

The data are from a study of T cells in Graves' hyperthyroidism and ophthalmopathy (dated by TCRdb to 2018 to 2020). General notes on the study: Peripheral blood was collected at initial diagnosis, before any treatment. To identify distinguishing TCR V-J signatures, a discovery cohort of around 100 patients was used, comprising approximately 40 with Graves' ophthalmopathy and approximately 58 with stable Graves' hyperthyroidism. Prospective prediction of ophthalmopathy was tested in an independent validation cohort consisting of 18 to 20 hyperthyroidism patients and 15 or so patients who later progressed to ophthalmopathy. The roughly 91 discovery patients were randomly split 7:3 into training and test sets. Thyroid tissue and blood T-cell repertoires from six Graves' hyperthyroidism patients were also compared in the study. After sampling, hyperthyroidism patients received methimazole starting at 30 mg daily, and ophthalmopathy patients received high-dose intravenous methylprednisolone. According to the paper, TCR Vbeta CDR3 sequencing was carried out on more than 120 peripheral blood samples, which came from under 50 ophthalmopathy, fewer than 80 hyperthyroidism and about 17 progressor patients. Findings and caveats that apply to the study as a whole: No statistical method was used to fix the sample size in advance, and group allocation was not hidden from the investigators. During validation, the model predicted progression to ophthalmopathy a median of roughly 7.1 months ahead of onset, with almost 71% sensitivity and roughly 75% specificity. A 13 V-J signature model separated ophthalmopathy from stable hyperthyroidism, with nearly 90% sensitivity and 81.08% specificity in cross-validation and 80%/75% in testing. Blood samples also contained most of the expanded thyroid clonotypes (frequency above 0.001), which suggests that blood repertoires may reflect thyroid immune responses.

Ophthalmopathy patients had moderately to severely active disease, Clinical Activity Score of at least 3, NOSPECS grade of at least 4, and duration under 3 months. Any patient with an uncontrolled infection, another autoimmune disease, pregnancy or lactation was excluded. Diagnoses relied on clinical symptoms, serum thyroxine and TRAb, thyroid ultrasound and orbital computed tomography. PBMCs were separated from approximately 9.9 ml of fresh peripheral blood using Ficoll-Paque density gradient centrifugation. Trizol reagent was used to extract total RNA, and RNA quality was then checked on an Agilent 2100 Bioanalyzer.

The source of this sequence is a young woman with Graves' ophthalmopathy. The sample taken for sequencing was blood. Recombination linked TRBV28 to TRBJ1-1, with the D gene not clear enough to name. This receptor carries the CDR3 CASSLPSSLAFF. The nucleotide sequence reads TGTGCCAGCAGTTTACCTTCATCCCTAGCTTTCTTT.